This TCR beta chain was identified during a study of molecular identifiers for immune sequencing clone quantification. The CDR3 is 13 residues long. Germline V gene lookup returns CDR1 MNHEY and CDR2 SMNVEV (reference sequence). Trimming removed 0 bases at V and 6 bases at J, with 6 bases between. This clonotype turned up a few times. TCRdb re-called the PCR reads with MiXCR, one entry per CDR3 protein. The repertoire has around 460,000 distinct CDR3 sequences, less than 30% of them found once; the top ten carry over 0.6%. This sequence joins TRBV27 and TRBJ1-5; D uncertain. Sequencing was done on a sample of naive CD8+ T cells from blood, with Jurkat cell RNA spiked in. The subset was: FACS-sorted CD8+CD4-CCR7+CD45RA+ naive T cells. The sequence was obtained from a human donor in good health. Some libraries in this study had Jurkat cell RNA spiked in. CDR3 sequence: CASSLSISQPQHF. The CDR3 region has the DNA TGTGCCAGCAGTTTATCGATCAGTCAGCCCCAGCATTTT.